The entry that follows covers one TCR beta chain sequence. The sample belongs to a study of shared clonotypes between healthy human individuals. The repertoire was sequenced with immunoSEQ multiplex PCR; TCRdb's copy has only in-frame clones and lacks some. The sample consists of roughly 2,000,000 clones, about 94% of them appearing once. Naive CD8 cells were CD45RO-negative, positively selected for CCR7, excluding terminally differentiated effector memory CD45RA+ cells. Input material: naive CD8+ T cells sorted from blood. This TCR derives from a man between 18 and 29 years old in good health.

As DNA, the CDR3 is TGTGCCATCAGTGAGTCGACTGGGGTGGCAGGGACCTACAATGAGCAGTTCTTC. Protein sequence: CAISESTGVAGTYNEQFF. The gene calls are TRBV10-3 and TRBJ2-1; weak D call: TRBD1 (5 bases). V lost 0 bases and J 2 bases, leaving 17 bases between the germline ends. Germline loops: CDR1 ENHRY, CDR2 SYGVKD. The CDR3 spans 18 residues.